This T cell receptor (beta chain) was profiled in a study of blood T cell repertoires in COVID-19. Background on the study: Specimens from acute and convalescent COVID-19 originated in the United States, Italy and Spain. The analysed material was cDNA or gDNA that came from T cells, B-cell-depleted T cells, or PBMCs.

The CDR3 has 13 amino acids. The V segment lost 4 bases and the J segment 8 bases; nucleotides outside the gene matches: 6. CDR1 and CDR2 (germline): KGHDR, SFDVKD. Assay used: immunoSEQ multiplex PCR; TCRdb lists only in-frame clones, some missing. The table has some 180,000 clones, approximately 85% seen once. This TCR was recovered from a woman aged 55-70 years with acute or convalescent COVID-19. This chain connects TRBV24-1 to TRBJ1-2; 7 nucleotides agree with TRBD1. Source material: peripheral blood. The CDR3 here is CATSEGGRQGYTF. In DNA, the CDR3 is TGTGCCACCAGTGAAGGGGGCAGGCAGGGCTACACCTTC.